Each of the 28 T cell receptor beta chains below was sequenced from the same sample in a study of T cells in Graves' hyperthyroidism and ophthalmopathy. Amplification targeted TCR beta CDR3 regions from RNA transcripts. A set of HTBI primers served as the primers for a first-round RT-PCR of the TCR CDR3. TCRdb reprocessed the multiplex PCR reads with MiXCR, giving one entry per CDR3 protein. The sample lists about 640,000 distinct CDR3 sequences; under 25% were seen once. The sequenced sample consisted of blood. The origin of the receptors is a young man with Graves' ophthalmopathy.

This clonotype was counted between two and nine times. This chain uses TRBV28 with TRBJ2-1; 14 nucleotides line up with TRBD2. CDR3 length equals 16 residues. Germline V CDR1 and CDR2: MDHEN, SYDVKM. J gave up 6 bases and V 1 base, and 2 bases lay outside the gene matches. The CDR3 spells CASSLSGLAGANEQFF. The CDR3 nucleotides read TGTGCCAGCAGTTTATCGGGACTAGCGGGAGCCAATGAGCAGTTCTTC.

There are many counts of this clonotype. For the CDR3, the DNA is TGTGCCAGCAGACTCTTACAGGAGGGAAAACTGTTTTTT. The encoded protein is CASRLLQEGKLFF. The chain employs TRBV2 and TRBJ1-4; weak D call: TRBD1 (5 bases). V was cut by 6 bases and J by 10 bases, with 15 bases left in between. Germline CDR1 SNHLY, CDR2 FYNNEI. The CDR3 extends over 13 amino acids.

The genes are TRBV10-2 and TRBJ2-7; no firm D call. The V end was cut by 4 bases, the J end by 2 bases, with 9 bases between. The CDR3 loop spans 13 amino acids. CDR1 and CDR2 from the germline V gene are WSHSY and SAAADI. The CDR3 nucleotides read TGCGCCAGCAGTGTGGGCGGAGCCTACGAGCAGTACTTC. This codes for CASSVGGAYEQYF.

This clonotype showed up many times. This CDR3 reads CASSQKRVSTEAFF. DNA of the CDR3: TGTGCCAGCAGCCAGAAGAGGGTGTCCACTGAAGCTTTCTTT. The chain has TRBV3-1 and TRBJ1-1, with unresolved D. Trimming took off 3 bases at V and 4 bases at J, with 12 bases between the two ends. Germline V gene lookup returns CDR1 LGHDT and CDR2 YNNKEL (reference sequence). This CDR3 is 14 amino acids long.

This clonotype was detected many times. V is TRBV24-1 and J is TRBJ2-7; D call uncertain. Germline V gene data show CDR1 as KGHDR and CDR2 as SFDVKD. This CDR3 region has 15 residues. V was shortened by 5 bases and J by 4 bases, with 17 bases between the two germline ends. The CDR3 spells CATSAHKPELYEQYF. In nucleotides, the CDR3 is TGTGCCACCAGTGCTCACAAGCCGGAGTTATACGAGCAGTACTTC.

Only a few counts were recorded for this clonotype. This rearrangement joins TRBV4-1 to TRBJ1-4; no reliable D call. CDR1 and CDR2 from the germline V gene are MGHRA and YSYEKL. With 0 bases removed from V and 7 bases from J, the gap between germline ends came to 6 bases. The CDR3 runs 13 residues. CDR3 bases: TGCGCCAGCAGCCAAGACGGATTTGAAAAACTGTTTTTT. Its translation is CASSQDGFEKLFF.

In this sample, this clonotype turned up many times. The chain couples TRBV5-6 to TRBJ1-6; D is uncertain. Germline assignment: CDR1 SGHDT and CDR2 YYEEEE. This CDR3 is 14 amino acids long. Trimming stripped 1 base from V and 9 bases from J, with 11 bases between. The CDR3 bases are TGTGCCAGCAGCTTGCGGAGCGGGGTTTCACCCCTCCACTTT. It yields the protein CASSLRSGVSPLHF. Combining the CDR3 with reference TRBV5-6 and TRBJ1-6 gives the whole variable domain DAGVTQSPTHLIKTRGQQVTLRCSPKSGHDTVSWYQQALGQGPQFIFQYYEEEERQRGNFPDRFSGHQFPNYSSELNVNALLLGDSALYLCASSLRSGVSPLHFGNGTRLTVT.

This clonotype was seen only a few times. The CDR3 DNA follows: TGTGCCAGCAGCCCGCCGGGGTTCCATGAGCAGTTCTTC. Protein sequence: CASSPPGFHEQFF. The J gene is TRBJ2-1, the V gene TRBV7-9, with D possibly being TRBD2 (5 bases). The ends were cut back, 5 bases at V and 8 bases at J, with 13 bases in the middle. CDR1 and CDR2 (germline): SEHNR, FQNEAQ (reference sequence). The CDR3 consists of 13 residues.

This chain uses TRBV12-3 or TRBV12-4 with TRBJ2-2, with TRBD1 identical over 8 bases. The CDR3 loop spans 16 amino acids. V lost 8 bases and J lost 0; bases outside the gene matches: 8. The DNA for the CDR3 is TGTGCCAGCTCTCAACGGACAGGGACGAACACCGGGGAGCTGTTTTTT. Encoded protein: CASSQRTGTNTGELFF.

In this sample, this clonotype turned up many times. The V gene is TRBV7-2, the J gene TRBJ2-2; TRBD2 agrees at 13 bases. This CDR3 is 16 amino acids long. CDR1 and CDR2 from the germline V gene are SGHTA and FQGNSA. After removal of 8 bases from V and 5 bases from J, the junction contained 8 bases not matched to a gene. The CDR3 DNA sequence: TGTGCCAGCTGCCCCTGGACTAGCGGGAGAACCGGGGAGCTGTTTTTT. It translates to CASCPWTSGRTGELFF. Full variable domain (outside the CDR3, taken from reference TRBV7-2 and TRBJ2-2): GAGVSQSPSNKVTEKGKDVELRCDPISGHTALYWYRQSLGQGLEFLIYFQGNSAPDKSGLPSDRFSAERTGGSVSTLTIQRTQQEDSAVYLCASCPWTSGRTGELFFGEGSRLTVL.

V gene TRBV3-1 combines with J gene TRBJ1-5; 7 bases fit TRBD1. Germline trimming cut 4 bases from V and 2 bases from J; bases unmatched to any gene: 11. The CDR3 extends over 17 amino acids. Germline CDR1 and CDR2: LGHDT and YNNKEL (reference sequence). CDR3 DNA sequence: TGTGCCAGCAGCCTTTTTCCCCAGGGGGTCGGCAATCAGCCCCAGCATTTT. Protein product: CASSLFPQGVGNQPQHF.

The V and J genes are TRBV6-5 and TRBJ2-1; 8 bases align to TRBD2. CDR1 and CDR2 (germline): MNHEY, SVGAGI. This CDR3 comprises 13 residues. V shed 2 bases and J 9 bases; nucleotides not matched to a gene: 3. Here the CDR3 DNA reads TGTGCCAGCAGTTACGCGAGCGGGGGTGAGCAGTTCTTC. It specifies CASSYASGGEQFF.

This clonotype was detected ten times or more. The chain uses TRBV7-3 and TRBJ2-1; TRBD2 agrees at 7 bases. CDR1 SGHTA and CDR2 FQGTGA come from the germline V gene. The V and J ends lost 1 base and 6 bases, in that order; junction bases with no gene match: 9. The length of the CDR3 is 16 residues. Here the CDR3 reads CASSLNGGSLFNEQFF. CDR3 DNA: TGTGCCAGCAGCTTAAATGGCGGGAGTTTATTCAATGAGCAGTTCTTC. The full variable domain, rest sourced from reference TRBV7-3 and TRBJ2-1, is GAGVSQTPSNKVTEKGKYVELRCDPISGHTALYWYRQSLGQGPEFLIYFQGTGAADDSGLPNDRFFAVRPEGSVSTLKIQRTERGDSAVYLCASSLNGGSLFNEQFFGPGTRLTVL.

This chain connects TRBV5-1 to TRBJ2-7; D is unresolved. CDR3 length: 14 residues. V dropped 5 bases and J dropped 0 bases, with 12 bases sitting between them. Germline V lookup: CDR1 SGHRS, CDR2 YFSETQ. CDR3 protein: CASRSDLSSYEQYF. The CDR3, as DNA: TGCGCCAGCAGATCGGACCTGAGCTCCTACGAGCAGTACTTC.

The chain combines TRBV20-1 with TRBJ2-2, with TRBD2 as a possible D gene (5 bases). Germline V gene lookup returns CDR1 DFQATT and CDR2 SNEGSKA (reference sequence). Trimming took 5 bases from V and 2 from J, leaving 9 bases between them. The length of the CDR3 is 13 residues. This CDR3 is CSAGRPNTGELFF. The DNA of the CDR3 is TGCAGTGCTGGGAGACCTAACACCGGGGAGCTGTTTTTT.

The chain combines TRBV5-5 with TRBJ2-5; TRBD2 aligns across 7 bases. The CDR3 sequence is 15 residues long. Germline values: CDR1 SGHKS, CDR2 YYEKEE (reference sequence). Trimming removed 4 bases from V and 1 base from J; junction bases left unmatched: 7. The CDR3 sequence: CASSRSGTTQETQYF. Written as DNA, the CDR3 is TGTGCCAGCAGCCGATCCGGGACTACCCAAGAGACCCAGTACTTC.

This chain joins TRBV20-1 and TRBJ2-1; TRBD2 aligns across 8 bases. V lost 6 bases and J lost 7; bases outside the gene matches: 20. CDR3 size: 17 residues. Per germline, CDR1 DFQATT and CDR2 SNEGSKA (reference sequence). DNA of the CDR3: TGCAGTGCCGTAGACTCGAGCGGGAGCTACGGGATGAATGAGCAGTTCTTC. Amino acid sequence: CSAVDSSGSYGMNEQFF.

The chain couples TRBV29-1 to TRBJ2-3, with a possible D match to TRBD2 (6 bases). Trimming took 6 bases from V and 6 from J, leaving 19 bases between them. Per the germline V gene, CDR1 is SQVTM and CDR2 is ANQGSEA. The CDR3 sequence is 14 residues long. For the CDR3, the DNA is TGCAGCGTGGCCGGGACTCCCTCCCCGGATACGCAGTATTTT. It yields the protein CSVAGTPSPDTQYF.

This clonotype occurred a few times. The chain uses TRBV6-6 and TRBJ1-1; 10 bases are a match to TRBD1. This CDR3 is 15 amino acids long. The V segment lost 2 bases and the J segment 6 bases; nucleotides outside the gene matches: 6. CDR1 is MNHNY and CDR2 is SVGAGI in the germline V gene (reference sequence). The CDR3 protein is CASSYVRDRGPEAFF. CDR3 DNA: TGTGCCAGCAGTTACGTCCGGGACAGGGGCCCTGAAGCTTTCTTT.

The chain joins TRBV11-2 to TRBJ2-3; 11 bases are a match to TRBD2. Germline trimming cut 3 bases from V and 0 bases from J; bases unmatched to any gene: 8. The CDR3 has 18 residues. Germline V CDR1 and CDR2: SGHAT, FQNNGV. The CDR3 DNA follows: TGTGCCAGCAGCTTCGGGACTAGCGGTTACGCGAGCACAGATACGCAGTATTTT. Translated, it gives CASSFGTSGYASTDTQYF. The variable domain in full, completed from reference TRBV11-2 and TRBJ2-3, reads EAGVAQSPRYKIIEKRQSVAFWCNPISGHATLYWYQQILGQGPKLLIQFQNNGVVDDSQLPKDRFSAERLKGVDSTLKIQPAKLEDSAVYLCASSFGTSGYASTDTQYFGPGTRLTVL.

This clonotype was seen just once. One base away lies a much larger clone, so this may be a sequencing read error. J is TRBJ1-3 and V is TRBV6-1; D unclear. The CDR3 covers 11 residues. V was clipped by 7 bases and J by 2 bases, with 3 bases between them. Per germline, CDR1 MNHNS and CDR2 SASEGT. This CDR3 reads CASTPGNTIYF. CDR3 DNA: TGTGCCAGCACCCCTGGAAACACCATATATTTT.

This chain connects TRBV6-2 or TRBV6-3 to TRBJ1-6; D is possibly TRBD1 (5 bases). This CDR3 is 13 amino acids long. V was shortened by 5 bases and J by 7 bases, with 9 bases between the two germline ends. Per the germline V gene, CDR1 is MNHEY and CDR2 is SVGEGT. CDR3: CASSMPGNSPLHF. The CDR3 bases are TGTGCCAGCAGTATGCCAGGGAATTCACCCCTCCACTTT.

The chain combines TRBV10-3 with TRBJ1-1, with D tentatively TRBD1 (5 bases). The V gene lost 6 bases and the J gene lost 3 bases, with 11 bases spanning the gap. CDR3 size: 13 residues. Germline-derived CDR1 and CDR2 are ENHRY and SYGVKD. The CDR3 sequence is CAIRTVDDTEAFF. The CDR3, as DNA: TGTGCCATCAGGACAGTTGATGACACTGAAGCTTTCTTT.

In its sample, this clonotype was seen a few times. This chain joins TRBV20-1 and TRBJ2-1; 11 positions match TRBD2. Unmatched junction bases numbered 4, after V lost 0 bases and J lost 6 bases. The V gene's germline CDR1 is DFQATT and CDR2 SNEGSKA (reference sequence). The CDR3 covers 15 residues. CDR3 bases: TGCAGTGCTAGAGATACTAGCGGGAGTTCCAATGAGCAGTTCTTC. Amino acids: CSARDTSGSSNEQFF.

This clonotype has a handful of counts. The J gene is TRBJ1-2, the V gene TRBV20-1; D is ambiguous. Germline V lookup: CDR1 DFQATT, CDR2 SNEGSKA (reference sequence). CDR3 size: 13 residues. Trimming removed 2 bases from V and 2 bases from J, with 9 bases in between. CDR3 coding DNA: TGCAGTGCTAGATCCCATAACAACTATGGCTACACCTTC. Amino acids: CSARSHNNYGYTF.

This clonotype has at least ten counts. This sequence joins TRBV28 and TRBJ1-6, with 7 bases matching TRBD1. Looked up from germline, CDR1 is MDHEN and CDR2 is SYDVKM. V lost 6 bases to trimming and J lost 7 bases; unmatched junction nucleotides: 12. This CDR3 is 16 amino acids long. This CDR3 is CASRPTGQINNSPLHF. The CDR3 DNA follows: TGTGCCAGCAGGCCTACGGGACAGATAAACAATTCACCCCTCCACTTT.

The chain carries TRBV28 and TRBJ2-6; 7 bases map to TRBD2. The CDR3 has 18 residues. The V and J ends lost 3 bases and 0 bases, in that order; junction bases with no gene match: 8. In germline, CDR1 is MDHEN, CDR2 SYDVKM. CDR3 sequence (DNA): TGTGCCAGCAGTTTTGGGAGGGCGTCACTCTCTGGGGCCAACGTCCTGACTTTC. Translated: CASSFGRASLSGANVLTF.

This clonotype was recorded at least ten times. The gene calls are TRBV30 and TRBJ2-3; TRBD2 matches at 11 bases. This CDR3 region has 15 residues. The V and J ends lost 0 bases and 6 bases, in that order; junction bases with no gene match: 5. Per germline, CDR1 GTSNPN and CDR2 SVGIG (reference sequence). CDR3 protein: CAWSVVAGGPDTQYF. DNA of the CDR3: TGTGCCTGGAGTGTGGTAGCGGGAGGGCCCGATACGCAGTATTTT.